The following is a T cell receptor (beta chain) sequence with its context. Original analysis: Amplification with reference gene primers provided the estimates of nucleated cell counts. Assay: immunoSEQ multiplex PCR; the TCRdb copy retains only in-frame clones and omits some. V and J calls and clone size are as listed in that table; D and trimming were resolved from the DNA. The top ten hold approximately 13% of the sample, which has about 240,000 clones, about 82% seen once. The data were obtained in a study of blood T cell repertoires in COVID-19. Study-level background: Acute and convalescent COVID-19 specimens originated in the United States, Italy and Spain. T cells, B-cell-depleted T cells, or PBMCs supplied cDNA or gDNA.

Trimming pared 0 bases from V and 1 base from J, leaving 10 bases between. Germline lookup yields CDR1 KGHSH and CDR2 LQKENI. There are 16 residues in the CDR3. The chain is built from TRBV18 and TRBJ1-3; no clear D. The sequencing input was peripheral blood. This sequence was found in a man older than 75 with acute or convalescent COVID-19. The DNA of the CDR3 is TGTGCCAGCTCACCACCGAGGCAGATTTCTGGAAACACCATATATTTT. It encodes CASSPPRQISGNTIYF.